The 32 T cell receptor beta chains given below trace back to one sample, sequenced in a study of blood T cell repertoires in COVID-19. Method: immunoSEQ multiplex PCR; TCRdb's copy keeps in-frame clones and lacks some. This table has 250,000 to 300,000 clones, roughly 86% appearing once. Sequenced: PBMCs or T cells enriched from blood (not recorded which). Receptor source: a woman aged 45-65 years who had been exposed to COVID-19.

This sequence joins TRBV5-8 and TRBJ1-2; 7 bases fit TRBD1. V was clipped by 5 bases and J by 8 bases; unmatched bases: 9. The CDR3 loop spans 13 amino acids. Per germline, CDR1 SGHTS and CDR2 YDEGEE. CDR3 nucleotide sequence: TGTGCCAGCAGTTTAACAGGGGACGAAGGCTACACCTTC. As protein: CASSLTGDEGYTF.

This chain links TRBV15 with TRBJ2-5, with TRBD1 as a possible D gene (5 bases). Looked up from germline, CDR1 is LNHNV and CDR2 is YYDKDF (reference sequence). The CDR3 runs 17 residues. V was pared by 1 base and J by 4 bases, with 19 bases between. The CDR3 bases are TGTGCCACCAGCAGAGGGGCAGGGTACACAGTAGGAGAGACCCAGTACTTC. As protein: CATSRGAGYTVGETQYF.

The V gene is TRBV13, the J gene TRBJ2-6, with a weak D call TRBD1 (5 bases). This CDR3 has 17 residues. Germline-derived CDR1 and CDR2 are PRHDT and FYEKMQ (reference sequence). Trimming shortened V by 0 bases and J by 1 base, and 10 bases separated the two germline ends. CDR3 protein: CASSLGGLGSGANVLTF. The CDR3 DNA reads as TGTGCCAGCAGCTTAGGGGGGCTGGGTTCTGGGGCCAACGTCCTGACTTTC.

The gene calls are TRBV2 and TRBJ1-6; 7 bases align to TRBD1. The CDR3 is made up of 14 amino acids. From germline, CDR1 is SNHLY and CDR2 FYNNEI. V shed 3 bases, J shed 13 bases, and the junction held 9 bases outside the gene matches. Here the CDR3 reads CASSEVGQRSPLHF. CDR3 bases: TGTGCCAGCAGTGAGGTGGGACAGCGTTCGCCCCTCCACTTT.

The chain couples TRBV15 to TRBJ2-2; a possible D gene is TRBD2 (6 bases). Germline V CDR1 and CDR2: LNHNV, YYDKDF (reference sequence). Between the trimmed V and J ends, which lost 0 bases and 2 bases, there was a span of 10 bases. This CDR3 is built from 16 residues. The CDR3 region has the DNA TGTGCCACCAGCAGAGATGCGGGGTTTAACACCGGGGAGCTGTTTTTT. It is translated as CATSRDAGFNTGELFF. The full variable domain, with the rest looked up from reference TRBV15 and TRBJ2-2, is DAMVIQNPRYQVTQFGKPVTLSCSQTLNHNVMYWYQQKSSQAPKLLFHYYDKDFNNEADTPDNFQSRRPNTSFCFLDIRSPGLGDTAMYLCATSRDAGFNTGELFFGEGSRLTVL.

The genes are TRBV19 and TRBJ2-3, with D possibly TRBD2 on 6 matching bases. The CDR3 has 15 amino acids. CDR1 and CDR2 from the germline V gene are LNHDA and SQIVND (reference sequence). The V end lost 3 bases, the J end lost 3 bases, and 13 bases lay between the germline ends. The CDR3 coding sequence is TGTGCCAGTAGTATGCGTGATGGGAGGACAGATACGCAGTATTTT. It translates to CASSMRDGRTDTQYF.

This clone was picked up one time. The chain couples TRBV7-9 to TRBJ2-4, with D perhaps matching TRBD1 (5 bases). Germline V gene sequence: CDR1 SEHNR, CDR2 FQNEAQ (reference sequence). Trimming removed 5 bases at V and 3 bases at J, with 8 bases between. The CDR3 has 13 amino acids. CDR3 sequence: CASSGQGKNIQYF. Written as DNA, the CDR3 is TGTGCCAGCAGCGGACAAGGCAAAAACATTCAGTACTTC.

This clone has more than one count but fewer than ten. The CDR3 loop is CSGAGSYEQYF. The CDR3 DNA is TGCAGTGGAGCAGGGTCTTACGAGCAGTACTTC. V gene TRBV20-1 combines with J gene TRBJ2-7; a weak D match, TRBD1 (5 bases). V was shortened by 7 bases and J by 4 bases, with 11 bases between the two germline ends. Germline V CDR1 and CDR2: DFQATT, SNEGSKA (reference sequence). The CDR3 has 11 amino acids.

The chain joins TRBV4-1 to TRBJ2-5; tentative D call: TRBD1 (5 bases). Germline CDR1 and CDR2: MGHRA and YSYEKL. V was cut by 4 bases and J by 1 base, with 16 bases left in between. There are 16 residues in the CDR3. The CDR3 nucleotides read TGCGCCAGCAGCCTCCAGGGTTTCGTTGCCCAAGAGACCCAGTACTTC. Translated, it gives CASSLQGFVAQETQYF.

The V and J genes are TRBV3-1 (or the pseudogene TRBV3-2) and TRBJ2-7, with a possible D match to TRBD2 (6 bases). Germline V gene sequence: CDR1 LGHDT, CDR2 YNNKEL (reference sequence). This CDR3 has 15 residues. The V end was cut by 1 base, the J end by 2 bases, with 12 bases between. This CDR3 reads CASSQGGTQTYEQYF. The CDR3 coding sequence is TGTGCCAGCAGCCAAGGGGGGACTCAAACCTACGAGCAGTACTTC.

The chain has TRBV6-5 and TRBJ2-7; the D is unclear. Trimming stripped 7 bases from V and 3 bases from J, with 16 bases between. The length of the CDR3 is 14 residues. Looked up from germline, CDR1 is MNHEY and CDR2 is SVGAGI. CDR3 sequence reads: CASKSSIGFYEQYF. In DNA, the CDR3 is TGTGCCAGCAAGTCGAGTATCGGGTTCTACGAGCAGTACTTC.

The chain employs TRBV12-3 or TRBV12-4 and TRBJ2-5, with a weak D call TRBD2 (5 bases). The CDR3 covers 13 residues. V lost 3 bases to trimming and J lost 5 bases, with 10 bases between them. The CDR3 coding sequence is TGTGCCAGCAGTTTCGGCGGGTTGGAGACCCAGTACTTC. Its translation: CASSFGGLETQYF.

The chain is built from TRBV11-2 and TRBJ2-2; D is undetermined. This CDR3 is 12 amino acids long. Trimming took off 4 bases at V and 7 bases at J, with 7 bases between the two ends. Germline-derived CDR1 and CDR2 are SGHAT and FQNNGV. The CDR3 sequence: CASSSGDGELFF. CDR3 DNA: TGTGCCAGCAGCTCCGGTGACGGGGAGCTGTTTTTT.

This chain uses TRBV6-6 with TRBJ2-6; 9 bases fit TRBD1. Per the germline V gene, CDR1 is MNHNY and CDR2 is SVGAGI (reference sequence). Trimming took 5 bases from V and 1 from J; bases not matched to a gene: 12. The CDR3 covers 19 residues. The chain's CDR3 is CASSPLSGQGTSGANVLTF. The CDR3, as DNA: TGTGCCAGCAGTCCCCTCTCGGGACAGGGCACATCTGGGGCCAACGTCCTGACTTTC.

This clone was seen once. This chain connects TRBV10-3 to TRBJ2-3; D not resolved. The CDR3 spans 17 residues. With 0 bases removed from V and 2 bases from J, the gap between germline ends came to 15 bases. Germline CDR1 reads ENHRY; CDR2 reads SYGVKD. This chain's CDR3 is CAISESYTPVNTDTQYF. The DNA for the CDR3 is TGTGCCATCAGTGAGTCGTATACACCCGTCAACACAGATACGCAGTATTTT.

The V and J genes are TRBV19 and TRBJ1-1, with a tentative D call TRBD1 (5 bases). The germline V gene encodes CDR1 LNHDA and CDR2 SQIVND (reference sequence). Trimming took off 11 bases at V and 4 bases at J, with 20 bases between the two ends. The CDR3 runs to 14 residues. CDR3 DNA: TGTGCCTCCCACGCGGGGGGGTTGAGCACTGAAGCTTTCTTT. As protein: CASHAGGLSTEAFF.

In its sample, this clone was seen once. This rearrangement joins TRBV10-3 to TRBJ2-2; 10 bases map to TRBD1. The J segment lost 6 bases and the V segment lost 7 bases, leaving 5 bases of the junction unmatched. The CDR3 extends over 14 amino acids. CDR1 and CDR2 (germline): ENHRY, SYGVKD. CDR3 bases: TGTGCCATCAAGGGCGACAGGGGGCCCGGGGAGCTGTTTTTT. Its translation: CAIKGDRGPGELFF.

The chain links TRBV3-1 (or the pseudogene TRBV3-2) to TRBJ2-5, with D maybe TRBD2 (6 bases). The V and J ends lost 4 bases and 5 bases respectively, with 20 bases between them. The CDR3 sequence is 16 residues long. Germline CDR1 reads LGHDT; CDR2 reads YNNKEL (reference sequence). This CDR3 reads CASSPRDFLKGETQYF. CDR3 nucleotides: TGTGCCAGCAGCCCCCGGGACTTCTTAAAGGGGGAGACCCAGTACTTC.

The chain employs TRBV7-2 and TRBJ2-3; 9 bases match TRBD2. The V and J ends lost 5 bases and 5 bases, in that order; junction bases with no gene match: 14. Germline CDR1 reads SGHTA; CDR2 reads FQGNSA. The CDR3 consists of 17 residues. CDR3 sequence (DNA): TGTGCCAGCAGCACCCGAGGACTAGCGCTTGAACGAGATACGCAGTATTTT. Translated, it gives CASSTRGLALERDTQYF.

In its sample, this clone was seen once. The chain combines TRBV5-8 with TRBJ1-1; D is perhaps TRBD1 (5 bases). Germline CDR1 and CDR2: SGHTS and YDEGEE. The CDR3 consists of 15 residues. Trimming removed 3 bases from V and 5 bases from J, with 17 bases in between. DNA for the CDR3: TGTGCCAGCAGCTCCTCCGGCCTTGGGGGGACTGAAGCTTTCTTT. Its translation: CASSSSGLGGTEAFF.

The chain recombines TRBV7-9 with TRBJ1-6, with 7 nucleotides matching TRBD1. The V gene end was trimmed by 8 bases and the J gene end by 6 bases; junction bases not matched to a gene: 13. The length of the CDR3 is 16 residues. The germline CDR1 and CDR2 sequences are SEHNR and FQNEAQ (reference sequence). The CDR3 DNA reads TGTGCCAGCTTCTCCGCTCGACAGGGAGGTAATTCACCCCTCCACTTT. The encoded protein is CASFSARQGGNSPLHF.

The chain recombines TRBV4-1 with TRBJ1-2; a possible D gene is TRBD1 (5 bases). Trimming removed 0 bases from V and 4 bases from J, with 15 bases in between. Germline V gene data show CDR1 as MGHRA and CDR2 as YSYEKL. The CDR3 runs to 16 residues. Here the CDR3 reads CASSQDLRGGGYGYTF. DNA of the CDR3: TGCGCCAGCAGCCAAGATCTGAGGGGAGGAGGCTATGGCTACACCTTC.

The J gene is TRBJ1-3, the V gene TRBV9, with 7 bases that match TRBD1. Germline V lookup: CDR1 SGDLS, CDR2 YYNGEE. The CDR3 spans 16 residues. V gave up 3 bases and J gave up 4 bases; unmatched junction bases: 10. CDR3 coding DNA: TGTGCCAGCAGCGCCGAGGGACAGCCGTTAGGAAACACCATATATTTT. Amino acid sequence: CASSAEGQPLGNTIYF.

The chain recombines TRBV2 with TRBJ1-1, with 8 bases lining up with TRBD1. This CDR3 has 14 amino acids. The trim removed 4 bases at V and 5 bases at J, leaving 6 bases unmatched. CDR1 is SNHLY, CDR2 FYNNEI, per germline. CDR3 DNA: TGTGCCAGCAGTGGTAAGACAGGGGATACTGAAGCTTTCTTT. This translates into CASSGKTGDTEAFF. Using reference TRBV2 and TRBJ1-1 for the parts outside the CDR3, the full variable domain is EPEVTQTPSHQVTQMGQEVILRCVPISNHLYFYWYRQILGQKVEFLVSFYNNEISEKSEIFDDQFSVERPDGSNFTLKIRSTKLEDSAMYFCASSGKTGDTEAFFGQGTRLTVV.

The gene calls are TRBV5-1 and TRBJ2-1; possible D gene TRBD1, 5 bases. The germline V gene has CDR1 SGHRS and CDR2 YFSETQ. The CDR3 is 14 amino acids. The V end was cut by 5 bases, the J end by 1 base, with 10 bases between. For the CDR3, the DNA is TGCGCCAGCAGGTGGACACGATCCTACAATGAGCAGTTCTTC. It translates to CASRWTRSYNEQFF.

This chain uses TRBV19 with TRBJ2-1, with a weak D call TRBD2 (6 bases). The CDR3 sequence is 16 residues long. Trimming cost V 4 bases and J 9 bases, with 22 bases left between them. From germline, CDR1 is LNHDA and CDR2 SQIVND (reference sequence). The CDR3 loop is CASSSIISTREVEQFF. The CDR3 region has the DNA TGTGCCAGTAGTAGCATAATCTCGACTAGGGAGGTTGAGCAGTTCTTC.

This chain links TRBV28 with TRBJ1-5, with D perhaps TRBD1 (6 bases). CDR1 is MDHEN, CDR2 SYDVKM, per germline. The V end was cut by 3 bases, the J end by 5 bases, with 11 bases between. The CDR3 extends over 14 amino acids. The chain's CDR3 is CASSFGQFHQPQHF. CDR3 bases: TGTGCCAGCAGTTTTGGACAGTTCCATCAGCCCCAGCATTTT. Complete variable domain (other parts from reference TRBV28 and TRBJ1-5): DVKVTQSSRYLVKRTGEKVFLECVQDMDHENMFWYRQDPGLGLRLIYFSYDVKMKEKGDIPEGYSVSREKKERFSLILESASTNQTSMYLCASSFGQFHQPQHFGDGTRLSIL.

V gene TRBV7-9 combines with J gene TRBJ2-2; TRBD1 agrees at 10 bases. Losses at the gene ends were 5 bases for V and 6 bases for J; bases not matched to a gene: 6. The CDR3 runs to 15 residues. CDR1 and CDR2 (germline): SEHNR, FQNEAQ (reference sequence). As DNA, the CDR3 is TGTGCCAGCAGCCTCAGGGGACAGGGGCCCGGGGAGCTGTTTTTT. Translated, it gives CASSLRGQGPGELFF.

The chain joins TRBV5-6 to TRBJ1-2; tentative D call: TRBD1 (6 bases). This CDR3 is 17 amino acids long. Germline V gives CDR1 SGHDT, CDR2 YYEEEE. The V gene lost 1 base and the J gene lost 0 bases, with 16 bases spanning the gap. The DNA for the CDR3 is TGTGCCAGCAGCTTGTCGGGGGGCTGGAAAGCTAACTATGGCTACACCTTC. This translates into CASSLSGGWKANYGYTF. The complete variable domain, with remaining parts taken from reference TRBV5-6 and TRBJ1-2, reads DAGVTQSPTHLIKTRGQQVTLRCSPKSGHDTVSWYQQALGQGPQFIFQYYEEEERQRGNFPDRFSGHQFPNYSSELNVNALLLGDSALYLCASSLSGGWKANYGYTFGSGTRLTVV.

The rearrangement joins TRBV5-1 to TRBJ1-2; 7 bases are shared with TRBD1. CDR1 SGHRS and CDR2 YFSETQ come from the germline V gene. The V and J ends lost 5 bases and 8 bases, in that order; junction bases with no gene match: 12. This CDR3 contains 14 residues. The CDR3 sequence: CASSVEGPGGGYTF. The DNA for the CDR3 is TGCGCCAGCAGTGTGGAGGGGCCAGGGGGAGGCTACACCTTC. The whole variable domain, remainder taken from reference TRBV5-1 and TRBJ1-2, is KAGVTQTPRYLIKTRGQQVTLSCSPISGHRSVSWYQQTPGQGLQFLFEYFSETQRNKGNFPGRFSGRQFSNSRSEMNVSTLELGDSALYLCASSVEGPGGGYTFGSGTRLTVV.

Turning to this clone: Other nucleotide sequences from this sample produce the same CDR3. The chain uses TRBV6-5 and TRBJ2-7, with a tentative D call TRBD1 (6 bases). This CDR3 contains 11 residues. The germline V gene has CDR1 MNHEY and CDR2 SVGAGI. Trimming cost V 6 bases and J 3 bases, with 6 bases left between them. The CDR3: CASRDSYEQYF. The CDR3 nucleotides read TGTGCCAGCAGGGACAGCTACGAGCAGTACTTC.

V is TRBV3-1 (or the pseudogene TRBV3-2) and J is TRBJ1-1; D gene ambiguous. V lost 1 base to trimming and J lost 11 bases, with 14 bases between them. This CDR3 has 13 amino acids. Per germline, CDR1 LGHDT and CDR2 YNNKEL (reference sequence). CDR3 in amino acids: CASSQVRSGGAFF. The CDR3 DNA sequence: TGTGCCAGCAGCCAAGTTCGTTCGGGAGGGGCTTTCTTT.